This T cell receptor (beta chain) stems from a study of regulatory T cells in long-lasting Graves disease. From germline, CDR1 is SGHVS and CDR2 FQNEAQ. V lost 1 base to trimming and J lost 2 bases, with 12 bases between them. This CDR3 has 15 residues. This clonotype was counted at least ten times. CDR3-region Arm-PCR and iRepertoire HTBI primers produced the TCR beta libraries. TCRdb analysed the multiplex PCR reads with MiXCR anew, one entry per CDR3 protein. The table shows 380,000 or so distinct CDR3 sequences, with 15% to 20% occurring only once. Time point defined: newly diagnosed GD, antithyroid drugs for less than 3 months. Extracted RNA from PBMCs served as the source of the TCR library. These same records also appear under a second study, on T cells in Graves' hyperthyroidism and ophthalmopathy.

This sequence originates from a young woman with Graves disease. Sequencing was performed on peripheral blood mononuclear cells (PBMCs), taken at new diagnosis, from a patient treated with antithyroid drugs. The chain couples TRBV7-8 to TRBJ2-7; D not resolved. The CDR3 nucleotides are TGTGCCAGCAGCTTAGAGTGGCAGAAAGCCTACGAGCAGTACTTC. Its translation: CASSLEWQKAYEQYF.